These 32 T cell receptor beta chains originate from one sample sequenced in a study of liver allograft versus peripheral blood T cells. Study-level information: In transplanted livers, T cell receptor repertoires were compared with those found in the recipients' peripheral blood.

TCRdb processed the reads anew with MiXCR; each CDR3 protein has one entry. The table shows fewer than 11,000 distinct CDR3 sequences, with about 19% occurring only once. The source is a human patient who had a liver transplant. Some T cells may be supplied by the graft donor.

V gene TRBV28 combines with J gene TRBJ1-1; D ambiguous. This CDR3 region has 13 residues. The germline CDR1 and CDR2 sequences are MDHEN and SYDVKM. Trimming removed 2 bases at V and 10 bases at J, with 14 bases between. The CDR3 DNA sequence: TGTGCCAGCAGTTTAGGACTATTGCGAGGAGCTTTCTTT. Translating it yields CASSLGLLRGAFF.

This clonotype has a handful of counts. This rearrangement joins TRBV27 to TRBJ1-4; no firm D call. The CDR3 spans 12 residues. Per the germline V gene, CDR1 is MNHEY and CDR2 is SMNVEV (reference sequence). V was pared by 4 bases and J by 8 bases, with 8 bases between. DNA of the CDR3: TGTGCCAGCAGTTCTATCGGAGAAAAACTGTTTTTT. Translating gives CASSSIGEKLFF.

There are a few counts of this clonotype. The V call is TRBV12-3 or TRBV12-4, the J call TRBJ1-1, with D unresolved. Trimming left V 6 bases short and J 1 base short, with 9 bases between. CDR3 length equals 13 residues. The CDR3 nucleotides are TGTGCCAGCAGACGGACGAAGAACACTGAAGCTTTCTTT. This sequence encodes CASRRTKNTEAFF.

J is TRBJ2-1 and V is TRBV12-3 or TRBV12-4, with TRBD1 identical over 9 bases. CDR3 length: 17 amino acids. V was pared by 3 bases and J by 7 bases, with 13 bases of the junction left unmatched. The CDR3 coding sequence is TGTGCCAGCAGTTTGGGATTGGCAGGACAGGGGAGAAATGAGCAGTTCTTC. Amino acid sequence: CASSLGLAGQGRNEQFF.

This clonotype turned up a few times. J is TRBJ2-7 and V is TRBV6-5, with D perhaps given as TRBD1 or TRBD2 (5 bases each). Germline V lookup: CDR1 MNHEY, CDR2 SVGAGI. This CDR3 spans 13 amino acids. V lost 2 bases and J lost 2, with 7 bases in between. CDR3 sequence (DNA): TGTGCCAGCAGTTACGAGGGGACCTACGAGCAGTACTTC. Protein: CASSYEGTYEQYF.

This clonotype was found a few times. The CDR3 DNA follows: TGCAGTGCTACTTCGTCGGGCTATGGCTACACCTTC. Translated: CSATSSGYGYTF. J is TRBJ1-2 and V is TRBV20-1; no firm D call. This CDR3 comprises 12 residues. Germline CDR1 reads DFQATT; CDR2 reads SNEGSKA (reference sequence). V was shortened by 4 bases and J by 4 bases, with 10 bases between the two germline ends.

V usage is TRBV18 and J usage is TRBJ2-7, with 8 bases lining up with TRBD1. The CDR3 is made up of 14 amino acids. Germline-derived CDR1 and CDR2 are KGHSH and LQKENI. J gave up 7 bases and V 3 bases, and 8 bases lay outside the gene matches. In DNA, the CDR3 is TGTGCCAGCTCACCCGGGCAGGGGGCTTGGGAGCAGTACTTC. This codes for CASSPGQGAWEQYF.

This clonotype has a handful of counts. V is TRBV25-1 and J is TRBJ1-4; D is ambiguous. Germline values: CDR1 MGHDK, CDR2 SYGVNS. This CDR3 spans 12 amino acids. Deletions cut 6 bases from V and 10 bases from J, with 12 bases between. As DNA, the CDR3 is TGTGCCAGCAGGGAGGTATGGGGAAAACTGTTTTTT. Its protein is CASREVWGKLFF.

This clonotype has ten or more counts. This rearrangement joins TRBV7-3 to TRBJ2-1, with TRBD2 as a possible D gene (7 bases). With 4 bases removed from V and 0 bases from J, the gap between germline ends came to 19 bases. The germline V gene has CDR1 SGHTA and CDR2 FQGTGA. The CDR3 consists of 18 residues. The CDR3 DNA reads TGTGCCAGCAGCTCCCCAAGGGGGGGCCTAAGCTCCTACAATGAGCAGTTCTTC. Translation gives CASSSPRGGLSSYNEQFF.

Of note for this clonotype: A much larger clone lies one base from this, so it may be a read error. This chain links TRBV6-5 with TRBJ1-1; D gene ambiguous. Trimming stripped 7 bases from V and 5 bases from J, with 14 bases between. From germline, CDR1 is MNHEY and CDR2 SVGAGI. The CDR3 is made up of 13 amino acids. Here the CDR3 DNA reads TGTGCCAGCACCAGGACTGTGACAACTGAAGCTTTCTTT. Protein: CASTRTVTTEAFF.

This clonotype was seen a few times. The rearrangement joins TRBV30 to TRBJ2-5; D is possibly TRBD1 or TRBD2 (6 bases each). V lost 3 bases and J lost 5, with 13 bases in between. CDR3 size: 13 residues. From germline, CDR1 is GTSNPN and CDR2 SVGIG (reference sequence). The CDR3 region is CAWSATGRETQYF. The CDR3 nucleotides read TGTGCCTGGAGCGCCACAGGGAGGGAGACCCAGTACTTC.

This clonotype was found a few times. The chain employs TRBV19 and TRBJ1-5; D is perhaps TRBD1 (5 bases). Germline V gene data show CDR1 as LNHDA and CDR2 as SQIVND (reference sequence). The CDR3 has 12 amino acids. Trimming removed 8 bases from V and 2 bases from J, with 7 bases in between. CDR3 amino acids: CASQGGNQPQHF. CDR3 nucleotides: TGTGCCAGTCAGGGAGGCAATCAGCCCCAGCATTTT.

This clonotype was detected ten times or more. V gene TRBV6-5 combines with J gene TRBJ1-4; maybe TRBD1 (6 bases). The CDR3 spans 15 residues. CDR1 and CDR2 from the germline V gene are MNHEY and SVGAGI. V gave up 5 bases and J gave up 1 base, with 11 bases separating them. CDR3 region: CASSNQQGTNEKLFF. The CDR3 DNA reads TGTGCCAGCAGTAACCAACAGGGAACTAATGAAAAACTGTTTTTT.

V and J are TRBV9 and TRBJ2-7; no clear D. Germline-derived CDR1 and CDR2 are SGDLS and YYNGEE. V lost 0 bases to trimming and J lost 3 bases, with 13 bases between them. The CDR3 runs 15 residues. This CDR3 is CASSVAVSSVYEQYF. The CDR3 coding sequence is TGTGCCAGCAGCGTAGCCGTATCTTCAGTCTACGAGCAGTACTTC.

V and J are TRBV29-1 and TRBJ2-7; 11 bases line up with TRBD2. Germline V gives CDR1 SQVTM, CDR2 ANQGSEA. The CDR3 extends over 15 amino acids. V lost 5 bases and J lost 0; bases outside the gene matches: 6. The DNA of the CDR3 is TGCAGCGTTACGACAGGGACTAGCGGCTCCTACGAGCAGTACTTC. Residues: CSVTTGTSGSYEQYF.

The chain has TRBV6-5 and TRBJ1-2; 8 positions match TRBD1. Trimming cost V 2 bases and J 13 bases; bases outside gene matches: 12. The CDR3 sequence is 14 residues long. Per the germline V gene, CDR1 is MNHEY and CDR2 is SVGAGI. For the CDR3, the DNA is TGTGCCAGCAGTTACAACCAGGGGGCTACGCGCTCCACCTTC. It yields the protein CASSYNQGATRSTF.

This clonotype qualifies as medium-sized (0.01 to 0.1%). As DNA, the CDR3 is TGTGCCAGCAGTGGATTCCCCAAGGACAGGGGGCGGCTTGAGCAGTACTTC. Translation gives CASSGFPKDRGRLEQYF. The chain uses TRBV6-1 and TRBJ2-7; 11 nucleotides agree with TRBD1. J gave up 7 bases and V 4 bases, and 15 bases lay outside the gene matches. This CDR3 has 17 residues. CDR1 is MNHNS, CDR2 SASEGT, per germline.

V is TRBV5-6 and J is TRBJ2-7, with D uncertain. In germline, CDR1 is SGHDT, CDR2 YYEEEE. The V end was cut by 5 bases, the J end by 3 bases, with 15 bases between. The CDR3 runs 14 residues. The chain's CDR3 is CASRYYPAVYEQYF. DNA for the CDR3: TGTGCCAGCAGGTACTATCCTGCGGTCTACGAGCAGTACTTC.

The chain is built from TRBV19 and TRBJ2-7; D call uncertain. V lost 3 bases, J lost 5 bases, and 17 bases lay in between. The germline V gene encodes CDR1 LNHDA and CDR2 SQIVND (reference sequence). The CDR3 runs to 15 residues. CDR3 DNA sequence: TGTGCCAGTAGTATCCAAGACCTGAGGAAAAACGAGCAGTACTTC. Translated: CASSIQDLRKNEQYF.

This clonotype was detected many times. DNA for the CDR3: TGTGCCAGCTCACGGGGTGGGGGCGCGGGAGTGCGTGAGCAGTACTTC. Protein sequence: CASSRGGGAGVREQYF. V gene TRBV18 combines with J gene TRBJ2-7; perhaps TRBD2 as D (7 bases). CDR3 length: 16 residues. The germline V gene has CDR1 KGHSH and CDR2 LQKENI. Deletions cut 4 bases from V and 7 bases from J, with 23 bases between. The full variable domain, completed using reference TRBV18 and TRBJ2-7, is NAGVMQNPRHLVRRRGQEARLRCSPMKGHSHVYWYRQLPEEGLKFMVYLQKENIIDESGMPKERFSAEFPKEGPSILRIQQVVRGDSAAYFCASSRGGGAGVREQYFGPGTRLTVT.

V is TRBV19 and J is TRBJ2-7; a possible D gene is TRBD2 (6 bases). Trimming took 7 bases from V and 6 from J, leaving 19 bases between them. This CDR3 comprises 14 residues. CDR1 and CDR2 from the germline V gene are LNHDA and SQIVND (reference sequence). CDR3 nucleotide sequence: TGTGCCAGTAACCACGGGACTGGGGAGGTCGAGCAGTACTTC. It translates to CASNHGTGEVEQYF.

The chain combines TRBV6-1 with TRBJ1-4, with 7 bases lining up with TRBD1. The CDR3 runs to 15 residues. J gave up 8 bases and V 6 bases, and 12 bases lay outside the gene matches. Germline-derived CDR1 and CDR2 are MNHNS and SASEGT. The CDR3 spells CASRAVGGGGEKLFF. CDR3 nucleotides: TGTGCCAGCAGGGCGGTAGGGGGCGGGGGAGAAAAACTGTTTTTT.

This clonotype has a single count. The chain joins TRBV29-1 to TRBJ1-2; maybe TRBD1 (5 bases). The germline V and J ends were trimmed by 4 bases and 0 bases, with 15 bases remaining between them. From germline, CDR1 is SQVTM and CDR2 ANQGSEA. CDR3 length equals 15 residues. CDR3 nucleotides: TGCAGCGTTGCGGGGCCAGGGCCATCTAACTATGGCTACACCTTC. It is translated as CSVAGPGPSNYGYTF.

This clonotype was picked up many times. The chain has TRBV27 and TRBJ1-2, with 7 bases aligning to TRBD1. Germline trimming cut 6 bases from V and 8 bases from J; bases unmatched to any gene: 6. CDR1 is MNHEY, CDR2 SMNVEV, per germline (reference sequence). CDR3 length: 12 residues. The CDR3 sequence is CASSTTGEGYTF. The CDR3 bases are TGTGCCAGCAGCACCACAGGGGAGGGCTACACCTTC.

The CDR3 region has the DNA TGTGCCAGCAGTAACACCGGGACAGGGAGCACAGATACGCAGTATTTT. This gives the protein CASSNTGTGSTDTQYF. The V call is TRBV6-1, the J call TRBJ2-3; 9 nucleotides line up with TRBD1. The length of the CDR3 is 16 residues. The V segment lost 5 bases and the J segment 0 bases; nucleotides outside the gene matches: 6. Germline assignment: CDR1 MNHNS and CDR2 SASEGT.

Comments on this clonotype: Just one base apart from a much larger clone, this may be a read error. This chain links TRBV6-5 with TRBJ2-7; 9 bases are a match to TRBD2. Trimming took 8 bases from V and 3 from J; bases not matched to a gene: 5. The CDR3 sequence is 13 residues long. In germline, CDR1 is MNHEY, CDR2 SVGAGI. CDR3 residues: CASGGLASYEQYF. For the CDR3, the DNA is TGTGCCAGCGGGGGACTAGCAAGCTACGAGCAGTACTTC.

This clonotype is medium-sized (0.01 to 0.1%) within its sample. CDR3: CASSPGQTLNTEAFF. The DNA for the CDR3 is TGTGCCAGTAGTCCGGGACAAACCCTGAACACTGAAGCTTTCTTT. The V call is TRBV19, the J call TRBJ1-1, with D possibly matching TRBD1 (6 bases). Germline lookup yields CDR1 LNHDA and CDR2 SQIVND (reference sequence). This CDR3 has 15 residues. Trimming stripped 5 bases from V and 0 bases from J, with 13 bases between.

The chain couples TRBV6-1 to TRBJ2-1; D unresolved. This CDR3 region has 12 residues. Germline CDR1 reads MNHNS; CDR2 reads SASEGT. V lost 6 bases to trimming and J lost 3 bases, with 6 bases between them. The CDR3 coding sequence is TGTGCCAGCAGCCCCCACTACAATGAGCAGTTCTTC. Amino acids: CASSPHYNEQFF.

The chain carries TRBV20-1 and TRBJ2-2; D unclear. The CDR3 consists of 12 residues. Germline CDR1 reads DFQATT; CDR2 reads SNEGSKA (reference sequence). V was clipped by 0 bases and J by 3 bases, with 2 bases between them. CDR3 sequence (DNA): TGCAGTGCTAGAGATCACACCGGGGAGCTGTTTTTT. Translating gives CSARDHTGELFF.

This clonotype came up a few times. This chain links TRBV28 with TRBJ2-2; D gene uncertain. V was clipped by 2 bases and J by 3 bases, with 10 bases between them. The CDR3 is 15 amino acids. Per the germline V gene, CDR1 is MDHEN and CDR2 is SYDVKM. CDR3 loop: CASSLHGQYTGELFF. CDR3 DNA: TGTGCCAGCAGTTTACATGGGCAATACACCGGGGAGCTGTTTTTT.

In this sample, this clonotype is medium-sized. The chain uses TRBV6-2 or TRBV6-3 and TRBJ2-1, with 15 bases matching TRBD2. Germline lookup yields CDR1 MNHEY and CDR2 SVGEGT. This CDR3 spans 18 amino acids. V dropped 3 bases and J dropped 7; count of bases not matched to a gene: 10. The CDR3 sequence: CASSYPPGLAGGRNEQFF. CDR3 DNA: TGTGCCAGCAGTTATCCCCCTGGACTAGCGGGAGGGAGGAATGAGCAGTTCTTC.

The CDR3 spells CASRGLAGGLYNEQFF. CDR3 DNA sequence: TGTGCCAGCAGAGGACTAGCGGGGGGGCTATACAATGAGCAGTTCTTC. This chain uses TRBV27 with TRBJ2-1; 15 bases are a match to TRBD2. This CDR3 has 16 residues. Per the germline V gene, CDR1 is MNHEY and CDR2 is SMNVEV (reference sequence). V lost 6 bases, J lost 4 bases, and 4 bases stayed unmatched.